This TCR beta chain was captured in a study of blood T cell repertoires in COVID-19. From germline, CDR1 is SNHLY and CDR2 FYNNEI. V shed 6 bases and J shed 2 bases, with 14 bases lying between them. The CDR3 length is 14 residues. In the original analysis: Estimation of nucleated cell counts relied on the amplification of reference gene primers. Assay: immunoSEQ multiplex PCR; the TCRdb copy retains only in-frame clones and omits some. Clone size and the V and J calls come from that table; the DNA yielded D and trimming. The table has around 220,000 clones, about 91% seen once. This sequence originates from a man aged 18 to 29 with active or convalescent COVID-19. The material sequenced was peripheral blood. The V and J genes are TRBV2 and TRBJ2-7, with D hard to call. CDR3 coding DNA: TGTGCCAGCAGCCCACGTACTGGGCCCTACGAGCAGTACTTC. Its translation is CASSPRTGPYEQYF.